Shown below are 32 T cell receptor beta chains from a single sample sequenced in a study of blood T cell repertoires in COVID-19. TCRdb's table, derived via immunoSEQ multiplex PCR, lists solely in-frame clones and lacks some. The table lists some 120,000 clones, roughly 87% of them singletons. Input material: peripheral blood. These receptors originate from a woman aged 80 or over with acute or convalescent COVID-19.

The rearrangement joins TRBV7-8 to TRBJ2-2; the D is unclear. The CDR3 has 16 residues. Germline V CDR1 and CDR2: SGHVS, FQNEAQ. Trimming took 7 bases from V and 2 from J, leaving 17 bases between them. The CDR3 DNA follows: TGTGCCAGCATCCATTTATTGACTGGCAACACCGGGGAGCTGTTTTTT. Its translation: CASIHLLTGNTGELFF.

The gene calls are TRBV19 and TRBJ1-2; no reliable D call. Per the germline V gene, CDR1 is LNHDA and CDR2 is SQIVND (reference sequence). CDR3 size: 15 residues. The V gene lost 5 bases and the J gene lost 2 bases, with 15 bases spanning the gap. The DNA of the CDR3 is TGTGCCAGTAGTTCACTAGGGATGAGGAACTATGGCTACACCTTC. Protein sequence: CASSSLGMRNYGYTF.

The V and J genes are TRBV5-1 and TRBJ1-4; D remains ambiguous. The CDR3 is made up of 14 amino acids. Germline CDR1 is SGHRS and CDR2 is YFSETQ. V lost 7 bases to trimming and J lost 0 bases, with 10 bases between them. CDR3 nucleotides: TGCGCCAGCCGGAGCCCGTCAACTAATGAAAAACTGTTTTTT. Encoded protein: CASRSPSTNEKLFF.

The CDR3 DNA is TGTGCCAGCGGCCCAGGCAATCAGCCCCAGCATTTT. It is translated as CASGPGNQPQHF. The chain combines TRBV9 with TRBJ1-5; D remains unclear. CDR1 and CDR2 (germline): SGDLS, YYNGEE. V was shortened by 7 bases and J by 2 bases, with 7 bases between the two germline ends. This CDR3 spans 12 amino acids.

CDR3 bases: TGTGCCAGCAGTTTGGGTTCGCAGGGGAGGGTCACTGAAGCTTTCTTT. This encodes CASSLGSQGRVTEAFF. The chain links TRBV28 to TRBJ1-1; D might be TRBD1 (6 bases). Trimming pared 3 bases from V and 4 bases from J, leaving 18 bases between. Germline lookup yields CDR1 MDHEN and CDR2 SYDVKM. This CDR3 has 16 amino acids.

The chain couples TRBV6-6 to TRBJ2-3; 8 bases are shared with TRBD2. The V gene end was trimmed by 5 bases and the J gene end by 1 base; junction bases not matched to a gene: 11. Looked up from germline, CDR1 is MNHNY and CDR2 is SVGAGI (reference sequence). The CDR3 totals 17 residues. CDR3 sequence (DNA): TGTGCCAGCAGTCTAAGCGGGGGTGGTATAGGCACAGATACGCAGTATTTT. It translates to CASSLSGGGIGTDTQYF.

V usage is TRBV7-9 and J usage is TRBJ2-5; 7 nucleotides line up with TRBD2. CDR3 size: 13 residues. The V gene end was trimmed by 6 bases and the J gene end by 5 bases; junction bases not matched to a gene: 6. CDR1 is SEHNR and CDR2 is FQNEAQ in the germline V gene (reference sequence). CDR3 region: CASRIGEGETQYF. For the CDR3, the DNA is TGTGCCAGCAGGATTGGGGAGGGGGAGACCCAGTACTTC.

This chain links TRBV6-5 with TRBJ1-5; TRBD1 matches at 7 bases. V gave up 7 bases and J gave up 4 bases; unmatched junction bases: 7. Germline CDR1 reads MNHEY; CDR2 reads SVGAGI. This CDR3 has 14 residues. The CDR3: CASTMTGLNQPQHF. CDR3 coding DNA: TGTGCCAGCACTATGACAGGGCTAAATCAGCCCCAGCATTTT.

V is TRBV29-1 and J is TRBJ1-4; weak D call: TRBD1 (6 bases). The CDR3 is 15 amino acids. Trimming pared 4 bases from V and 2 bases from J, leaving 14 bases between. Germline CDR1 SQVTM, CDR2 ANQGSEA. The CDR3 here is CSVGGRGSTNEKLFF. The DNA of the CDR3 is TGCAGCGTTGGGGGGCGCGGGTCGACTAATGAAAAACTGTTTTTT.

This clone was recorded once. The V and J genes are TRBV24-1 and TRBJ1-2; D might be TRBD1 (6 bases). Deletions cut 0 bases from V and 8 bases from J, with 12 bases between. In germline, CDR1 is KGHDR, CDR2 SFDVKD. The CDR3 is made up of 14 amino acids. The CDR3 DNA follows: TGTGCCACCAGTGATTTGGGCAGGGGTGGCGGCTACACCTTC. Amino acids: CATSDLGRGGGYTF.

This chain connects TRBV12-5 to TRBJ1-3; perhaps TRBD1 as D (5 bases). The germline V gene encodes CDR1 LGHNT and CDR2 FRNRAP. This CDR3 is 18 amino acids long. Trimming left V 4 bases short and J 0 bases short, with 19 bases between. The chain's CDR3 is CASGSSLGHVDSGNTIYF. CDR3 nucleotides: TGTGCTAGTGGTTCTAGTCTAGGACATGTGGACTCTGGAAACACCATATATTTT.

The chain links TRBV6-5 to TRBJ1-4; maybe TRBD1 (5 bases). This CDR3 is 15 amino acids long. Germline CDR1 and CDR2: MNHEY and SVGAGI. V lost 6 bases to trimming and J lost 4 bases, with 15 bases between them. The CDR3 bases are TGTGCCAGCAGCGCCCCGCCAGGGCTTAATGAAAAACTGTTTTTT. This translates into CASSAPPGLNEKLFF.

The chain links TRBV9 to TRBJ1-2, with D uncertain. The V end lost 0 bases, the J end lost 4 bases, and 13 bases lay between the germline ends. Germline V CDR1 and CDR2: SGDLS, YYNGEE. This CDR3 is built from 15 residues. CDR3 protein: CASSVADVGLYGYTF. The CDR3 DNA sequence: TGTGCCAGCAGCGTAGCTGATGTGGGCCTCTATGGCTACACCTTC. Based on the CDR3 plus reference TRBV9 and TRBJ1-2, the full variable domain is DSGVTQTPKHLITATGQRVTLRCSPRSGDLSVYWYQQSLDQGLQFLIQYYNGEERAKGNILERFSAQQFPDLHSELNLSSLELGDSALYFCASSVADVGLYGYTFGSGTRLTVV.

The J gene is TRBJ2-5, the V gene TRBV29-1, with D tentatively TRBD2 (6 bases). The V end lost 4 bases, the J end lost 1 base, and 13 bases lay between the germline ends. CDR1 is SQVTM and CDR2 is ANQGSEA in the germline V gene. This CDR3 has 14 amino acids. CDR3 DNA sequence: TGCAGCGTTGGTTCTAGCGCGGGCCAAGAGACCCAGTACTTC. Translation gives CSVGSSAGQETQYF. The variable domain in full, completed from reference TRBV29-1 and TRBJ2-5, reads SAVISQKPSRDICQRGTSLTIQCQVDSQVTMMFWYRQQPGQSLTLIATANQGSEATYESGFVIDKFPISRPNLTFSTLTVSNMSPEDSSIYLCSVGSSAGQETQYFGPGTRLLVL.

The V gene is TRBV23-1, the J gene TRBJ2-7; D is perhaps TRBD1 (5 bases). TRBV23-1 carries the ORF label, with uncertain function. The CDR3 sequence is 12 residues long. Trimming took off 5 bases at V and 6 bases at J, with 11 bases between the two ends. In DNA form, the CDR3 reads TGCGCCAGCAGTTCTCAGGGTGCCGAGCAGTACGTC. Its translation is CASSSQGAEQYV.

In its sample, this clone was seen once. The V gene is TRBV4-3, the J gene TRBJ2-7, with D perhaps TRBD1 (6 bases). The CDR3 spans 16 residues. V lost 0 bases and J 4 bases, leaving 16 bases between the germline ends. Germline CDR1 LGHNA, CDR2 YSLEER. CDR3 coding DNA: TGCGCCAGCAGCCAAGAGGCCTCGCGGACAGTTTACGAGCAGTACTTC. This translates into CASSQEASRTVYEQYF.

This rearrangement joins TRBV2 to TRBJ1-1, with TRBD1 matching over 8 bases. Germline V CDR1 and CDR2: SNHLY, FYNNEI. Unmatched junction bases numbered 8, after V lost 11 bases and J lost 0 bases. The CDR3 runs to 14 residues. The CDR3 spells CADRGDRLNTEAFF. Written as DNA, the CDR3 is TGTGCCGATAGAGGGGACAGGCTGAACACTGAAGCTTTCTTT.

In nucleotides, the CDR3 is TGTGCCAGCAGCGTCGGTGTCTTCTCCTACAATGAGCAGTTCTTC. Its translation is CASSVGVFSYNEQFF. The chain carries TRBV9 and TRBJ2-1; D ambiguous. This CDR3 region has 15 residues. Germline CDR1 reads SGDLS; CDR2 reads YYNGEE. The V end was cut by 2 bases, the J end by 0 bases, with 9 bases between.

This chain joins TRBV6-2 or TRBV6-3 and TRBJ1-5, with 7 positions matching TRBD1. Germline lookup yields CDR1 MNHEY and CDR2 SVGEGT. J lost 1 base, V lost 2 bases, and 8 bases had no gene match. CDR3 length: 17 amino acids. CDR3 amino acids: CASSYVRTGASNQPQHF. DNA for the CDR3: TGTGCCAGCAGTTACGTTCGAACAGGGGCCAGCAATCAGCCCCAGCATTTT.

This chain joins TRBV10-2 and TRBJ1-2; perhaps TRBD1 as D (5 bases). Germline V gene sequence: CDR1 WSHSY, CDR2 SAAADI. This CDR3 is 14 amino acids long. Trimming removed 7 bases at V and 2 bases at J, with 14 bases between. In nucleotides, the CDR3 is TGCGCCAGCAAGCGGGACCGCTTAAACTATGGCTACACCTTC. Translating it yields CASKRDRLNYGYTF.

This clone has only one observation. This chain joins TRBV6-6 and TRBJ2-3, with a weak D call TRBD2 (5 bases). V was cut by 5 bases and J by 2 bases, with 26 bases left in between. Per the germline V gene, CDR1 is MNHNY and CDR2 is SVGAGI (reference sequence). This CDR3 region has 19 residues. The CDR3 bases are TGTGCCAGCAGTCCCGGCGGGTTCGGAGCCGCCTACTCCACAGATACGCAGTATTTT. Its protein is CASSPGGFGAAYSTDTQYF.

The chain is built from TRBV27 and TRBJ1-5; D is possibly TRBD1 (5 bases). The CDR3 runs to 13 residues. Germline V gives CDR1 MNHEY, CDR2 SMNVEV (reference sequence). Trimming took off 5 bases at V and 3 bases at J, with 8 bases between the two ends. CDR3 in DNA: TGTGCCAGCAGTCCGGGGGTCAATCAGCCCCAGCATTTT. It translates to CASSPGVNQPQHF.

The chain recombines TRBV9 with TRBJ1-2; TRBD1 might be the D (5 bases). Trimming removed 4 bases from V and 1 base from J, with 11 bases in between. CDR3 length equals 14 residues. CDR1 is SGDLS, CDR2 YYNGEE, per germline. In DNA, the CDR3 is TGTGCCAGCAGCCAGGGCGGGGGTAACTATGGCTACACCTTC. This gives the protein CASSQGGGNYGYTF.

The V gene is TRBV28, the J gene TRBJ1-2; a weak D match, TRBD1 (6 bases). V dropped 3 bases and J dropped 3 bases, with 26 bases sitting between them. CDR1 is MDHEN, CDR2 SYDVKM, per germline. The length of the CDR3 is 19 residues. For the CDR3, the DNA is TGTGCCAGCAGTTTCCACATAGACCCTCAAAACAGGGCATACTATGGCTACACCTTC. Amino acids: CASSFHIDPQNRAYYGYTF.

This chain uses TRBV27 with TRBJ1-2, with D hard to call. V was trimmed by 0 bases and J by 8 bases, leaving 19 bases between them. The V gene's germline CDR1 is MNHEY and CDR2 SMNVEV (reference sequence). This CDR3 comprises 16 residues. CDR3: CASSLSSAGQRGGYTF. The CDR3 DNA reads as TGTGCCAGCAGTTTATCGTCGGCAGGTCAACGAGGGGGCTACACCTTC.

This chain uses TRBV27 with TRBJ2-1; 9 bases fit TRBD1. CDR1 and CDR2 (germline): MNHEY, SMNVEV (reference sequence). The CDR3 covers 15 residues. The ends lost 7 bases at V and 2 bases at J; junction bases unmatched: 6. Written as DNA, the CDR3 is TGTGCCAGCACTCAGGACAGGGGCGCCTACAATGAGCAGTTCTTC. Encoded protein: CASTQDRGAYNEQFF.

The chain couples TRBV3-1 (or the pseudogene TRBV3-2) to TRBJ2-5; 8 bases fit TRBD2. Germline V gene sequence: CDR1 LGHDT, CDR2 YNNKEL (reference sequence). This CDR3 is 13 amino acids long. V lost 7 bases, J lost 5 bases, and 6 bases stayed unmatched. DNA for the CDR3: TGTGCCAGCATCGGGGGGGCCGGTGAGACCCAGTACTTC. Its protein product is CASIGGAGETQYF.

This sequence joins TRBV18 and TRBJ1-2, with TRBD1 matching 8 bases. This CDR3 contains 15 residues. V was pared by 3 bases and J by 4 bases, with 7 bases of the junction left unmatched. CDR1 is KGHSH and CDR2 is LQKENI in the germline V gene. DNA for the CDR3: TGTGCCAGCTCACCCGGCGGACAGGGCAGCTATGGCTACACCTTC. Translating it yields CASSPGGQGSYGYTF.

This clone showed up just once. The chain couples TRBV7-9 to TRBJ1-2, with TRBD1 as a possible D gene (5 bases). V lost 7 bases to trimming and J lost 2 bases, with 11 bases between them. The CDR3 consists of 13 residues. CDR1 SEHNR and CDR2 FQNEAQ come from the germline V gene (reference sequence). Here the CDR3 DNA reads TGTGCCAGCATCAGGCCAGGGAACTATGGCTACACCTTC. Translation gives CASIRPGNYGYTF.

This chain connects TRBV7-9 to TRBJ1-2; 11 nucleotides agree with TRBD1. This CDR3 comprises 15 residues. Germline-derived CDR1 and CDR2 are SEHNR and FQNEAQ (reference sequence). Trimming took 5 bases from V and 8 from J; bases not matched to a gene: 10. CDR3 region: CASSHSDRGRGGYTF. For the CDR3, the DNA is TGTGCCAGCAGCCATTCGGACAGGGGGCGCGGAGGCTACACCTTC.

The V gene is TRBV7-2, the J gene TRBJ1-1; TRBD1 aligns across 7 bases. V lost 5 bases to trimming and J lost 4 bases; unmatched junction nucleotides: 13. CDR3 length equals 16 residues. Germline V gives CDR1 SGHTA, CDR2 FQGNSA. CDR3 in amino acids: CASSPQGQTWGTEAFF. DNA for the CDR3: TGTGCCAGCAGCCCCCAGGGACAGACGTGGGGCACTGAAGCTTTCTTT.

The chain employs TRBV5-4 and TRBJ2-5; no clear D gene. The V gene lost 0 bases and the J gene lost 0 bases, with 9 bases spanning the gap. Germline V gene sequence: CDR1 SGHNT, CDR2 YYREEE (reference sequence). The CDR3 extends over 15 amino acids. CDR3 sequence: CASSLGIGNQETQYF. For the CDR3, the DNA is TGTGCCAGCAGCTTGGGAATTGGCAACCAAGAGACCCAGTACTTC.